A single sample is the source of the 28 T cell receptor beta chains below, sequenced in a study of blood T cell repertoires in COVID-19. Libraries were prepared by immunoSEQ multiplex PCR; TCRdb keeps only in-frame clonotypes and omits some of them. The sample includes around 220,000 clones, roughly 90% of them seen just once. The sample was peripheral blood. Every receptor here comes from a man aged 35 to 55 with active or convalescent COVID-19.

The chain joins TRBV19 to TRBJ1-1; the D is unclear. With 5 bases removed from V and 0 bases from J, the gap between germline ends came to 7 bases. Germline V gene lookup returns CDR1 LNHDA and CDR2 SQIVND (reference sequence). The CDR3 has 13 residues. CDR3 region: CASSAVLNTEAFF. CDR3 bases: TGTGCCAGTAGTGCAGTTTTGAACACTGAAGCTTTCTTT.

The chain is built from TRBV25-1 and TRBJ1-1; D not resolved. Germline CDR1 MGHDK, CDR2 SYGVNS. The CDR3 is made up of 12 amino acids. The V end lost 3 bases, the J end lost 9 bases, and 11 bases lay between the germline ends. The CDR3 coding sequence is TGTGCCAGCAGTGACGAGTCCATTCAAGCTTTCTTT. Its translation is CASSDESIQAFF.

The chain links TRBV28 to TRBJ2-2; TRBD2 agrees at 10 bases. The CDR3 contains 15 residues. Germline-derived CDR1 and CDR2 are MDHEN and SYDVKM. V gave up 6 bases and J gave up 5 bases; unmatched junction bases: 6. This CDR3 is CASRSPSGSTGELFF. The CDR3 bases are TGTGCCAGCAGGTCCCCTAGCGGGAGTACCGGGGAGCTGTTTTTT.

The V gene is TRBV5-4, the J gene TRBJ1-4; D not certain. Trimming shortened V by 0 bases and J by 3 bases, and 6 bases separated the two germline ends. Germline V lookup: CDR1 SGHNT, CDR2 YYREEE (reference sequence). The CDR3 is 14 residues long. The CDR3, as DNA: TGTGCCAGCAGCTTGGGGGCAGCTAATGAAAAACTGTTTTTT. Protein: CASSLGAANEKLFF.

V usage is TRBV5-4 and J usage is TRBJ2-6; 9 bases are a match to TRBD1. Looked up from germline, CDR1 is SGHNT and CDR2 is YYREEE (reference sequence). V lost 0 bases, J lost 4 bases, and 5 bases stayed unmatched. CDR3 size: 17 residues. The CDR3 DNA reads TGTGCCAGCAGCTTGGAACAGGGGGCGCCCGGGGCCAACGTCCTGACTTTC. It encodes CASSLEQGAPGANVLTF.

This chain connects TRBV5-4 to TRBJ2-7; unclear D gene. V gave up 0 bases and J gave up 0 bases, with 4 bases separating them. There are 13 residues in the CDR3. From germline, CDR1 is SGHNT and CDR2 YYREEE (reference sequence). Here the CDR3 reads CASSLAHSYEQYF. CDR3 coding DNA: TGTGCCAGCAGCTTGGCCCACTCCTACGAGCAGTACTTC. Variable domain in full (rest from reference TRBV5-4 and TRBJ2-7): ETGVTQSPTHLIKTRGQQVTLRCSSQSGHNTVSWYQQALGQGPQFIFQYYREEENGRGNFPPRFSGLQFPNYSSELNVNALELDDSALYLCASSLAHSYEQYFGPGTRLTVT.

V gene TRBV7-9 combines with J gene TRBJ1-1; tentatively, D is TRBD1 (6 bases). This CDR3 contains 13 residues. CDR1 and CDR2 from the germline V gene are SEHNR and FQNEAQ (reference sequence). The V and J ends lost 0 bases and 7 bases respectively, with 9 bases between them. This CDR3 is CASSLATGIEAFF. The CDR3 coding sequence is TGTGCCAGCAGCTTAGCCACAGGGATTGAAGCTTTCTTT.

This chain links TRBV5-1 with TRBJ1-1; TRBD1 agrees at 10 bases. The CDR3 extends over 14 amino acids. The germline V gene encodes CDR1 SGHRS and CDR2 YFSETQ. The J segment lost 2 bases and the V segment lost 4 bases, leaving 2 bases of the junction unmatched. CDR3 nucleotides: TGCGCCAGCAGCAGGGACAGGGGAAACACTGAAGCTTTCTTT. This gives the protein CASSRDRGNTEAFF.

The rearrangement joins TRBV12-3 or TRBV12-4 to TRBJ2-1, with 12 bases that match TRBD2. With 4 bases clipped from V and 13 bases from J, the junction kept 5 bases outside the gene matches. CDR3 length: 13 amino acids. CDR3 loop: CASSSQTSGSQFF. For the CDR3, the DNA is TGTGCCAGCAGTTCACAGACTAGCGGGAGTCAGTTCTTC.

The chain has TRBV19 and TRBJ1-5, with TRBD1 as a possible D gene (5 bases). The CDR3 has 15 residues. V shed 3 bases and J shed 5 bases, with 14 bases lying between them. Germline V gene sequence: CDR1 LNHDA, CDR2 SQIVND (reference sequence). Here the CDR3 DNA reads TGTGCCAGTAGTATCTCGCCGGGGGACGATCAGCCCCAGCATTTT. Amino acids: CASSISPGDDQPQHF.

V is TRBV6-5 and J is TRBJ1-2; 9 bases match TRBD1. Germline assignment: CDR1 MNHEY and CDR2 SVGAGI. Germline trimming cut 6 bases from V and 4 bases from J; bases unmatched to any gene: 6. The CDR3 has 14 amino acids. This CDR3 is CASSQDRGGYGYTF. The CDR3 nucleotides read TGTGCCAGCAGCCAGGACAGGGGAGGCTATGGCTACACCTTC.

Of note for this clone: In the same sample, other DNA sequences code for this CDR3. CDR3 sequence (DNA): TGTGCCAGCAGTTACTCAGGGGGCACTGAAGCTTTCTTT. Amino acid sequence: CASSYSGGTEAFF. The chain recombines TRBV6-5 with TRBJ1-1, with a possible D match to TRBD1 (6 bases). There are 13 residues in the CDR3. V was clipped by 0 bases and J by 4 bases, with 6 bases between them. The V gene's germline CDR1 is MNHEY and CDR2 SVGAGI.

The J gene is TRBJ2-1, the V gene TRBV30, with D perhaps TRBD2 (5 bases). Germline loops: CDR1 GTSNPN, CDR2 SVGIG (reference sequence). CDR3 length: 12 residues. Trimming shortened V by 6 bases and J by 6 bases, and 12 bases separated the two germline ends. For the CDR3, the DNA is TGTGCCTGTGACGGGGAGACCAATGAGCAGTTCTTC. As protein: CACDGETNEQFF.

The rearrangement uses TRBV7-9 and TRBJ1-1; 7 nucleotides match TRBD1. The trim removed 4 bases at V and 3 bases at J, leaving 5 bases unmatched. There are 14 residues in the CDR3. Per the germline V gene, CDR1 is SEHNR and CDR2 is FQNEAQ (reference sequence). This chain's CDR3 is CASSSQGRYTEAFF. The CDR3 region has the DNA TGTGCCAGCAGCTCACAGGGGAGGTACACTGAAGCTTTCTTT.

The chain uses TRBV28 and TRBJ2-1; TRBD2 agrees at 8 bases. The CDR3 sequence is 15 residues long. Per the germline V gene, CDR1 is MDHEN and CDR2 is SYDVKM. J lost 2 bases, V lost 3 bases, and 3 bases had no gene match. CDR3 DNA: TGTGCCAGCAGTTTGAGGCGGGAGGCCTACAATGAGCAGTTCTTC. Its protein is CASSLRREAYNEQFF.

The chain is built from TRBV11-2 and TRBJ2-1; D perhaps matches TRBD2 (5 bases). There are 14 residues in the CDR3. Germline CDR1 reads SGHAT; CDR2 reads FQNNGV. V lost 2 bases, J lost 7 bases, and 12 bases lay in between. The chain's CDR3 is CASSLLASGNEQFF. CDR3 DNA sequence: TGTGCCAGCAGCTTATTGGCCTCGGGGAATGAGCAGTTCTTC.

The J gene is TRBJ2-1, the V gene TRBV9; 8 positions agree with TRBD2. CDR1 is SGDLS, CDR2 YYNGEE, per germline. The CDR3 extends over 16 amino acids. With V trimmed by 3 bases and J by 4 bases, 9 bases remained unmatched. The CDR3 DNA reads as TGTGCCAGCAGCGCCTCCAGCGGGAGTGGGTACAATGAGCAGTTCTTC. It is translated as CASSASSGSGYNEQFF.

The CDR3 region is CASSKTGYNEKLFF. The CDR3 region has the DNA TGTGCCAGCAGCAAAACAGGGTATAATGAAAAACTGTTTTTT. J is TRBJ1-4 and V is TRBV5-6, with D tentatively TRBD1 (6 bases). This CDR3 spans 14 amino acids. Trimming cost V 4 bases and J 4 bases, with 11 bases left between them. Per the germline V gene, CDR1 is SGHDT and CDR2 is YYEEEE.

The chain is built from TRBV15 and TRBJ2-7; 9 bases match TRBD2. Germline V gives CDR1 LNHNV, CDR2 YYDKDF (reference sequence). CDR3 length equals 15 residues. Germline trimming cut 0 bases from V and 7 bases from J; bases unmatched to any gene: 7. The CDR3 DNA reads as TGTGCCACCAGCAGAGATGTGGCGGGGGGGCATGAGCAGTACTTC. Encoded protein: CATSRDVAGGHEQYF.

The gene calls are TRBV28 and TRBJ2-1; weak D call: TRBD2 (6 bases). Germline V gene lookup returns CDR1 MDHEN and CDR2 SYDVKM. V dropped 3 bases and J dropped 5 bases, with 20 bases sitting between them. CDR3 size: 17 residues. The CDR3 DNA is TGTGCCAGCAGTTTGGGGCTACTAGCCAACCGTAACAATGAGCAGTTCTTC. Translation gives CASSLGLLANRNNEQFF.

CDR3 nucleotides: TGTGCCAGCAGTTTCCGGACGGGAAACTATGGCTACACCTTC. This translates into CASSFRTGNYGYTF. The chain combines TRBV27 with TRBJ1-2; D is undetermined. V lost 3 bases and J lost 2, with 10 bases in between. From germline, CDR1 is MNHEY and CDR2 SMNVEV (reference sequence). CDR3 length: 14 amino acids.

This clone appeared a single time. The rearrangement joins TRBV4-1 to TRBJ1-5, with 7 bases that match TRBD1. V was pared by 1 base and J by 7 bases, with 4 bases of the junction left unmatched. Germline CDR1 is MGHRA and CDR2 is YSYEKL. CDR3 length equals 14 residues. The CDR3 loop reads CASSQGTGEQPQHF. Here the CDR3 DNA reads TGCGCCAGCAGCCAAGGTACAGGGGAGCAGCCCCAGCATTTT.

The chain recombines TRBV7-3 with TRBJ2-3; tentative D call: TRBD2 (6 bases). Germline values: CDR1 SGHTA, CDR2 FQGTGA. There are 16 residues in the CDR3. V shed 5 bases and J shed 4 bases, with 19 bases lying between them. CDR3 coding DNA: TGTGCCAGCAGCCCAAGGACTATTCCCTTTGCAGATACGCAGTATTTT. This codes for CASSPRTIPFADTQYF.

The V call is TRBV5-6, the J call TRBJ1-2; no clear D. Germline V gene sequence: CDR1 SGHDT, CDR2 YYEEEE. V lost 4 bases and J lost 8, with 12 bases in between. The CDR3 loop spans 12 amino acids. CDR3 loop: CASSGEGRGYTF. CDR3 DNA: TGTGCCAGCAGCGGTGAGGGAAGGGGCTACACCTTC.

This clone occurred once. This rearrangement joins TRBV28 to TRBJ2-7; 8 bases match TRBD2. This CDR3 is 13 amino acids long. Germline V gene data show CDR1 as MDHEN and CDR2 as SYDVKM. The junction had 1 base not matched to a gene; V was cut back by 4 bases and J by 2 bases. The DNA of the CDR3 is TGTGCCAGCAGTTCGGGGGGGCCCTACGAGCAGTACTTC. This translates into CASSSGGPYEQYF.

This chain connects TRBV6-5 to TRBJ1-2; 8 bases agree with TRBD1. The V gene's germline CDR1 is MNHEY and CDR2 SVGAGI. The V segment lost 0 bases and the J segment 2 bases; nucleotides outside the gene matches: 5. This CDR3 contains 16 residues. The CDR3 sequence is CASSYSRGPPNYGYTF. The CDR3 coding sequence is TGTGCCAGCAGTTACTCCAGGGGGCCCCCCAACTATGGCTACACCTTC.

This sequence joins TRBV7-8 and TRBJ2-1, with D hard to call. The CDR3 spans 13 residues. V gave up 5 bases and J gave up 15 bases, with 20 bases separating them. The germline gives CDR1 SGHVS, CDR2 FQNEAQ. The CDR3 protein is CASSPIPSSLPFF. CDR3 DNA: TGTGCCAGCAGCCCAATTCCTAGTTCGTTGCCGTTCTTC. The full variable domain, in which reference TRBV7-8 and TRBJ2-1 provide the parts outside the CDR3, is GAGVSQSPRYKVAKRGQDVALRCDPISGHVSLFWYQQALGQGPEFLTYFQNEAQLDKSGLPSDRFFAERPEGSVSTLKIQRTQQEDSAVYLCASSPIPSSLPFFGPGTRLTVL.

The chain carries TRBV19 and TRBJ2-7; D is unresolved. There are 14 residues in the CDR3. V lost 6 bases and J 2 bases, leaving 14 bases between the germline ends. Germline-derived CDR1 and CDR2 are LNHDA and SQIVND (reference sequence). The CDR3 DNA is TGTGCCAGTAGCCCCTTCTCCACAGCCTACGAGCAGTACTTC. As protein: CASSPFSTAYEQYF.